The 13 T cell receptor beta chains presented below share a single source sample, sequenced in a study of T-cell reconstitution after alpha-beta-depleted transplantation in children. TCRbeta library preparation incorporated unique molecular identifiers. TCRdb re-analysed the PCR reads in MiXCR, keeping a single row per CDR3 protein. Counted here are some 640,000 distinct CDR3 sequences, 15% to 20% occurring once; the ten biggest clones make up 0.9% to 1.2%. The sample in question was PBMCs from the stem cell graft donor, obtained from the stem cell graft. Receptor source: a human donor who donated a stem cell graft to a child with acute myeloid leukemia.

Here the CDR3 reads CASSYSRRQMLNTGELFF. The CDR3 nucleotides are TGTGCCAGCAGTTACTCCCGTAGACAGATGCTGAACACCGGGGAGCTGTTTTTT. V usage is TRBV6-5 and J usage is TRBJ2-2; D may be TRBD1 (5 bases). The V gene lost 0 bases and the J gene lost 1 base, with 15 bases spanning the gap. Germline V lookup: CDR1 MNHEY, CDR2 SVGAGI. The CDR3 runs 18 residues.

The chain is built from TRBV27 and TRBJ1-1; D not certain. Germline CDR1 is MNHEY and CDR2 is SMNVEV (reference sequence). Trimming stripped 5 bases from V and 10 bases from J, with 14 bases between. CDR3 length equals 12 residues. CDR3 DNA sequence: TGTGCCAGCAGTCCTGATAGAGTGAGAGCTTTCTTT. Translating gives CASSPDRVRAFF.

This clonotype was seen ten or more times. The CDR3 nucleotides are TGTGCCAGCAGCCAAGACAACAGGGAGACCCAGTACTTC. Translated, it gives CASSQDNRETQYF. V is TRBV4-2 and J is TRBJ2-5; a weak D match, TRBD1 (5 bases). The CDR3 runs 13 residues. The germline gives CDR1 LGHNA, CDR2 YNFKEQ. V was trimmed by 0 bases and J by 5 bases, leaving 7 bases between them.

This clonotype has just a few counts. This chain uses TRBV20-1 with TRBJ1-1; D may be TRBD1 (5 bases). Germline V lookup: CDR1 DFQATT, CDR2 SNEGSKA (reference sequence). V dropped 4 bases and J dropped 5 bases, with 11 bases sitting between them. CDR3 length equals 12 residues. CDR3 nucleotides: TGCAGTGCTACCAGGGTGCAGACTGAAGCTTTCTTT. Translating gives CSATRVQTEAFF.

This clonotype showed up many times. V is TRBV5-6 and J is TRBJ1-2; 7 bases agree with TRBD1. V shed 5 bases, J shed 3 bases, and the junction held 1 base outside the gene matches. Per germline, CDR1 SGHDT and CDR2 YYEEEE. CDR3 size: 12 residues. The CDR3 loop is CASRTGDYGYTF. The DNA for the CDR3 is TGTGCCAGCAGAACAGGGGACTATGGCTACACCTTC.

This clonotype was seen many times. The chain is built from TRBV2 and TRBJ2-7; a weak D match, TRBD1 (5 bases). V lost 1 base, J lost 1 base, and 11 bases lay in between. Germline loops: CDR1 SNHLY, CDR2 FYNNEI. This CDR3 region has 15 residues. In nucleotides, the CDR3 is TGTGCCAGCAGTGAAGACAGGCCAGGGTCCTACGAGCAGTACTTC. Amino acid sequence: CASSEDRPGSYEQYF.

This clonotype was detected ten times or more. The chain uses TRBV5-1 and TRBJ2-1; 11 bases align to TRBD2. Losses at the gene ends were 0 bases for V and 4 bases for J; bases not matched to a gene: 6. The CDR3 sequence is 17 residues long. Germline CDR1 and CDR2: SGHRS and YFSETQ. The CDR3 nucleotides are TGCGCCAGCAGCTTGGCGGTAGCGGGGGGGAGATACAATGAGCAGTTCTTC. Amino acid sequence: CASSLAVAGGRYNEQFF.

The V gene is TRBV4-1, the J gene TRBJ1-2, with 7 bases fitting TRBD1. J gave up 0 bases and V 2 bases, and 3 bases lay outside the gene matches. Germline V gene sequence: CDR1 MGHRA, CDR2 YSYEKL. CDR3 size: 15 residues. CDR3 in DNA: TGCGCCAGCAGCCAAACGGGACAGTCTAACTATGGCTACACCTTC. Translated, it gives CASSQTGQSNYGYTF.

This clonotype has a count of ten or more. The gene calls are TRBV29-1 and TRBJ2-7, with TRBD1 matching over 7 bases. Per the germline V gene, CDR1 is SQVTM and CDR2 is ANQGSEA. The CDR3 loop spans 11 amino acids. The V gene end was trimmed by 7 bases and the J gene end by 7 bases; junction bases not matched to a gene: 7. The CDR3 DNA sequence: TGCAGCGCTGTGACAGGGATGGAGCAGTACGTC. Its translation is CSAVTGMEQYV.

This clonotype was counted ten times or more. The junction and the germline gene differ at one end; a read error may be behind it. This chain connects TRBV5-1 to TRBJ2-7; 9 bases agree with TRBD1. Per the germline V gene, CDR1 is SGHRS and CDR2 is YFSETQ. The CDR3 extends over 14 amino acids. The chain's CDR3 is CASSPGTGSYEQYF. CDR3 DNA sequence: TGTGCCAGCAGTCCCGGGACAGGGTCCTACGAGCAGTACTTC.

The J gene is TRBJ1-2, the V gene TRBV12-5; D call uncertain. V gave up 3 bases and J gave up 2 bases, with 7 bases separating them. Germline-derived CDR1 and CDR2 are LGHNT and FRNRAP. This CDR3 is built from 13 residues. The CDR3 DNA is TGTGCTAGTGGTTTACCAGGAAACTATGGCTACACCTTC. Its translation is CASGLPGNYGYTF.

To note about this clonotype: Given a much more abundant clone one base away, this may be a read error. The rearrangement links TRBV27 to TRBJ1-5; D unresolved. The V gene lost 4 bases and the J gene lost 5 bases, with 21 bases spanning the gap. The germline gives CDR1 MNHEY, CDR2 SMNVEV (reference sequence). The CDR3 loop spans 17 amino acids. CDR3 region: CASSYRWGEVGYQPQHF. The DNA for the CDR3 is TGTGCCAGCAGTTACCGATGGGGAGAGGTAGGCTATCAGCCCCAGCATTTT.

Many counts were recorded for this clonotype. The rearrangement joins TRBV5-6 to TRBJ1-6, with TRBD1 as a possible D gene (6 bases). V gave up 4 bases and J gave up 7 bases, with 15 bases separating them. The CDR3 sequence is 15 residues long. In germline, CDR1 is SGHDT, CDR2 YYEEEE. The CDR3 is CASSPDGGGNSPLHF. CDR3 DNA: TGTGCCAGCAGCCCAGATGGAGGGGGGAATTCACCCCTCCACTTT.